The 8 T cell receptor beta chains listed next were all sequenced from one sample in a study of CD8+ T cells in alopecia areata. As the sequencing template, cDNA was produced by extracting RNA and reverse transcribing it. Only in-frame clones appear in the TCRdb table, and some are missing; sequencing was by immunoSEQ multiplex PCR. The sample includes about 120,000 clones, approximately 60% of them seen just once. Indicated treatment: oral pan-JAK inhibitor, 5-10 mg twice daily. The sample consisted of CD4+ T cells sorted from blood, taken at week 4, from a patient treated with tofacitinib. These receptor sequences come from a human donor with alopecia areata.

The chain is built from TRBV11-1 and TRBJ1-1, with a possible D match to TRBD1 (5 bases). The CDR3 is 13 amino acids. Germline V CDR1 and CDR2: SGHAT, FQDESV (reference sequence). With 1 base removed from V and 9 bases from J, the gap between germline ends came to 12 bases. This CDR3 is CASSLDLGTKAFF. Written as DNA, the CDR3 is TGTGCCAGCAGCTTAGATTTGGGGACGAAAGCTTTCTTT.

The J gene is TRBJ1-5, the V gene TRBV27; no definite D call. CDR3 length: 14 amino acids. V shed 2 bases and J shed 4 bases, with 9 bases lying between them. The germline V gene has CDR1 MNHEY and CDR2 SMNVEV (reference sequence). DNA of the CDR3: TGTGCCAGCAGTTTACGGCTGGGAAATCAGCCCCAGCATTTT. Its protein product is CASSLRLGNQPQHF.

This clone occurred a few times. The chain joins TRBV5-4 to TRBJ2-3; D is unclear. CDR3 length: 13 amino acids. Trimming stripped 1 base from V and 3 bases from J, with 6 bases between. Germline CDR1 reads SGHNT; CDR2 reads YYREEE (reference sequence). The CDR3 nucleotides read TGTGCCAGCAGCTTGTCCGGGACAGATACGCAGTATTTT. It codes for CASSLSGTDTQYF.

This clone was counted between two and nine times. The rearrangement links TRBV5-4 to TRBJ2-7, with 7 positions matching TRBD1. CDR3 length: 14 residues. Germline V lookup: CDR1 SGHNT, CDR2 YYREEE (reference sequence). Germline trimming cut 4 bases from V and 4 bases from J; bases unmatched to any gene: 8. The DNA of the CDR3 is TGTGCCAGCAGCGCCCGACAGGGCAAGTACGAGCAGTACTTC. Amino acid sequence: CASSARQGKYEQYF.

As DNA, the CDR3 is TGTGCCAGCAGTCCCGGGGACACCCCTGGGGAGGAGCTGTTTTTT. Its translation is CASSPGDTPGEELFF. The gene calls are TRBV27 and TRBJ2-2, with a weak D call TRBD1 (6 bases). V shed 5 bases and J shed 10 bases, with 20 bases lying between them. Germline CDR1 MNHEY, CDR2 SMNVEV (reference sequence). This CDR3 contains 15 residues.

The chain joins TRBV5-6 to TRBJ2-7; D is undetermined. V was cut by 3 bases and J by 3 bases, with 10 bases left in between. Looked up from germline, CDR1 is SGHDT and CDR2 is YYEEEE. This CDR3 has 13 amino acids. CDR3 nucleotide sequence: TGTGCCAGCAGCTCCGTTGGGGTCTACGAGCAGTACTTC. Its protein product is CASSSVGVYEQYF.

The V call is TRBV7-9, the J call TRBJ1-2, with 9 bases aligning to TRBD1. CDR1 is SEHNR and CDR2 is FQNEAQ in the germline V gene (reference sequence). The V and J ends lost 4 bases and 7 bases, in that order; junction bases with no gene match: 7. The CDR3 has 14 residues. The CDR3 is CASSSGQGTSGYTF. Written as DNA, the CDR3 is TGTGCCAGCAGCTCCGGACAGGGGACGAGTGGCTACACCTTC.

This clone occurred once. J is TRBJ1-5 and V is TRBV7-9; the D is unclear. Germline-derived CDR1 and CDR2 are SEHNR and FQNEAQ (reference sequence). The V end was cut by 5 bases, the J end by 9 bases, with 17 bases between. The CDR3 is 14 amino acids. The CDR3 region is CASSPPSAVLPQHF. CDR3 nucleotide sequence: TGTGCCAGCAGCCCGCCCTCTGCGGTTTTGCCCCAGCATTTT.